Listed here are 27 T cell receptor beta chains from one sample, sequenced in a study of T cell changes during pregnancy in multiple sclerosis. Clones were read by immunoSEQ multiplex PCR, and TCRdb kept only the in-frame ones, dropping some. The profile shows approximately 47,000 clones, over 85% of them singletons. The sample in question was peripheral blood, obtained in the first trimester of pregnancy. These receptors were taken from a female donor with multiple sclerosis, enrolled in a pregnancy study.

V is TRBV30 and J is TRBJ1-2; D uncertain. Germline V gene sequence: CDR1 GTSNPN, CDR2 SVGIG (reference sequence). The CDR3 has 15 residues. The V end was cut by 0 bases, the J end by 1 base, with 12 bases between. The CDR3 region has the DNA TGTGCCTGGAGTGTACGAGAGGGCCGTAACTATGGCTACACCTTC. Translating gives CAWSVREGRNYGYTF. The entire variable domain, with the rest obtained from reference TRBV30 and TRBJ1-2, is as follows: SQTIHQWPATLVQPVGSPLSLECTVEGTSNPNLYWYRQAAGRGLQLLFYSVGIGQISSEVPQNLSASRPQDRQFILSSKKLLLSDSGFYLCAWSVREGRNYGYTFGSGTRLTVV.

The CDR3 DNA reads TGTGCCAGCAGTCCGTACAGCTTGAACACTGAAGCTTTCTTT. It is translated as CASSPYSLNTEAFF. This sequence joins TRBV6-6 and TRBJ1-1; D unclear. Trimming removed 5 bases at V and 0 bases at J, with 10 bases between. The CDR3 contains 14 residues. Germline V CDR1 and CDR2: MNHNY, SVGAGI (reference sequence).

The V and J genes are TRBV15 and TRBJ2-1; D is perhaps TRBD2 (7 bases). This CDR3 has 15 residues. The germline gives CDR1 LNHNV, CDR2 YYDKDF (reference sequence). Trimming left V 1 base short and J 3 bases short, with 10 bases between. This CDR3 reads CATSRGGGLYNEQFF. CDR3 nucleotides: TGTGCCACCAGCAGAGGGGGGGGGCTCTACAATGAGCAGTTCTTC.

The rearrangement joins TRBV19 to TRBJ2-7; 8 bases are a match to TRBD1. V was pared by 6 bases and J by 2 bases, with 6 bases of the junction left unmatched. This CDR3 comprises 14 residues. Germline V gives CDR1 LNHDA, CDR2 SQIVND (reference sequence). The CDR3 DNA follows: TGTGCCAGTAGGTTGGCGACAGGGGCCTACGAGCAGTACTTC. The encoded protein is CASRLATGAYEQYF.

The chain recombines TRBV7-2 with TRBJ2-2, with D tentatively TRBD2 (7 bases). The CDR3 runs to 16 residues. CDR1 and CDR2 from the germline V gene are SGHTA and FQGNSA. V was pared by 5 bases and J by 3 bases, with 16 bases between. Here the CDR3 DNA reads TGTGCCAGCAGCCCAGAAGGGGGGGGGCACACCGGGGAGCTGTTTTTT. This translates into CASSPEGGGHTGELFF. The variable domain in full, completed from reference TRBV7-2 and TRBJ2-2, reads GAGVSQSPSNKVTEKGKDVELRCDPISGHTALYWYRQSLGQGLEFLIYFQGNSAPDKSGLPSDRFSAERTGGSVSTLTIQRTQQEDSAVYLCASSPEGGGHTGELFFGEGSRLTVL.

This clone was detected once. The chain combines TRBV5-6 with TRBJ1-2; D is unresolved. Trimming took 1 base from V and 4 from J, leaving 8 bases between them. The CDR3 is made up of 13 amino acids. Germline V lookup: CDR1 SGHDT, CDR2 YYEEEE. The CDR3 nucleotides are TGTGCCAGCAGCTTGATGCCAGGCTATGGCTACACCTTC. Its protein is CASSLMPGYGYTF.

This sequence joins TRBV27 and TRBJ1-1, with D possibly TRBD1 on 6 matching bases. Germline values: CDR1 MNHEY, CDR2 SMNVEV (reference sequence). This CDR3 region has 13 residues. Trimming stripped 6 bases from V and 0 bases from J, with 8 bases between. The CDR3 sequence is CASSRDMNTEAFF. The CDR3 DNA reads TGTGCCAGCAGCAGGGACATGAACACTGAAGCTTTCTTT.

The chain employs TRBV25-1 and TRBJ2-5, with D hard to call. The CDR3 has 11 amino acids. Trimming took 1 base from V and 7 from J, leaving 4 bases between them. CDR1 and CDR2 from the germline V gene are MGHDK and SYGVNS. CDR3 coding DNA: TGTGCCAGCAGTGAATTCGTGACCCAGTACTTC. It codes for CASSEFVTQYF.

This rearrangement joins TRBV28 to TRBJ1-2; TRBD1 aligns across 12 bases. The CDR3 covers 15 residues. The junction had 6 bases not matched to a gene; V was cut back by 6 bases and J by 4 bases. Germline loops: CDR1 MDHEN, CDR2 SYDVKM. CDR3 nucleotides: TGTGCCAGCAGCAGGGGACAGGGGGCCTTCTATGGCTACACCTTC. Residues: CASSRGQGAFYGYTF.

The chain links TRBV14 to TRBJ1-5; no reliable D call. Germline V lookup: CDR1 SGHDN, CDR2 FVKESK. The germline V and J ends were trimmed by 1 base and 5 bases, with 15 bases remaining between them. The CDR3 covers 16 residues. In DNA, the CDR3 is TGTGCCAGCAGCCAAGCCCCGGACTCTCGTGATCAGCCCCAGCATTTT. Its translation is CASSQAPDSRDQPQHF. Looking up the rest from reference TRBV14 and TRBJ1-5 gives the full variable domain: EAGVTQFPSHSVIEKGQTVTLRCDPISGHDNLYWYRRVMGKEIKFLLHFVKESKQDESGMPNNRFLAERTGGTYSTLKVQPAELEDSGVYFCASSQAPDSRDQPQHFGDGTRLSIL.

Only a few counts were recorded for this clone. The genes are TRBV29-1 and TRBJ2-5; D might be TRBD1 (5 bases). The CDR3 extends over 12 amino acids. Germline loops: CDR1 SQVTM, CDR2 ANQGSEA. With 1 base removed from V and 3 bases from J, the gap between germline ends came to 6 bases. This chain's CDR3 is CSVEGGEETQYF. CDR3 nucleotide sequence: TGCAGCGTTGAAGGGGGCGAAGAGACCCAGTACTTC.

This clone was recorded once. This chain connects TRBV30 to TRBJ2-3; D perhaps matches TRBD1 (5 bases). Trimming left V 5 bases short and J 0 bases short, with 15 bases between. This CDR3 has 15 amino acids. The germline V gene has CDR1 GTSNPN and CDR2 SVGIG (reference sequence). CDR3 nucleotide sequence: TGTGCCTGGCAAGAGCAGGGATTAAGCACAGATACGCAGTATTTT. Protein: CAWQEQGLSTDTQYF.

The chain has TRBV28 and TRBJ2-7; 8 bases are a match to TRBD2. CDR3 length: 15 amino acids. The V gene end was trimmed by 7 bases and the J gene end by 2 bases; junction bases not matched to a gene: 10. Germline CDR1 MDHEN, CDR2 SYDVKM. The CDR3 is CASTTPSGGTYEQYF. DNA for the CDR3: TGTGCCAGCACCACCCCATCGGGGGGGACCTACGAGCAGTACTTC. Combining the CDR3 with reference TRBV28 and TRBJ2-7 gives the whole variable domain DVKVTQSSRYLVKRTGEKVFLECVQDMDHENMFWYRQDPGLGLRLIYFSYDVKMKEKGDIPEGYSVSREKKERFSLILESASTNQTSMYLCASTTPSGGTYEQYFGPGTRLTVT.

This clone has only a few counts. The chain combines TRBV18 with TRBJ1-4; possible D gene TRBD1, 6 bases. The germline V and J ends were trimmed by 4 bases and 7 bases, with 7 bases remaining between them. This CDR3 has 12 amino acids. Germline assignment: CDR1 KGHSH and CDR2 LQKENI. CDR3 loop: CASSLQGEKLFF. DNA for the CDR3: TGTGCCAGCTCACTACAGGGTGAAAAACTGTTTTTT.

This clone has only a few counts. The chain uses TRBV7-3 and TRBJ1-1; the D is unclear. The germline V gene encodes CDR1 SGHTA and CDR2 FQGTGA. Trimming stripped 2 bases from V and 0 bases from J, with 7 bases between. This CDR3 has 14 amino acids. Written as DNA, the CDR3 is TGTGCCAGCAGCTTACAGAGGTTGAACACTGAAGCTTTCTTT. Residues: CASSLQRLNTEAFF.

The chain joins TRBV5-5 to TRBJ1-2; tentatively, D is TRBD1 (6 bases). V lost 1 base and J lost 4, with 14 bases in between. CDR1 and CDR2 (germline): SGHKS, YYEKEE (reference sequence). This CDR3 is built from 15 residues. CDR3 amino acids: CASSLQGLSSYGYTF. CDR3 DNA: TGTGCCAGCAGCTTGCAGGGGCTTTCGAGCTATGGCTACACCTTC.

The chain carries TRBV27 and TRBJ2-7; 10 nucleotides line up with TRBD1. Germline values: CDR1 MNHEY, CDR2 SMNVEV (reference sequence). The CDR3 is 13 amino acids. With V trimmed by 9 bases and J by 4 bases, 6 bases remained unmatched. CDR3 amino acids: CASGDRGDYEQYF. The CDR3 DNA reads as TGTGCCAGTGGGGACAGGGGTGATTACGAGCAGTACTTC.

The chain has TRBV19 and TRBJ1-1; D may be TRBD1 (5 bases). Trimming stripped 2 bases from V and 1 base from J, with 11 bases between. This CDR3 contains 15 residues. Germline CDR1 reads LNHDA; CDR2 reads SQIVND (reference sequence). In nucleotides, the CDR3 is TGTGCCAGTAGTATAAGCAGGGCTAAGAACACTGAAGCTTTCTTT. Protein: CASSISRAKNTEAFF.

This chain uses TRBV4-1 with TRBJ2-5, with TRBD2 as a possible D gene (6 bases). V was pared by 1 base and J by 2 bases, with 11 bases between. The CDR3 is 15 amino acids. The germline V gene has CDR1 MGHRA and CDR2 YSYEKL. The CDR3 loop is CASSQGRDGQETQYF. In nucleotides, the CDR3 is TGCGCCAGCAGCCAAGGGAGGGACGGGCAAGAGACCCAGTACTTC.

This clone was counted a few times. The chain uses TRBV5-1 and TRBJ1-1; perhaps TRBD1 as D (6 bases). This CDR3 region has 14 residues. Germline lookup yields CDR1 SGHRS and CDR2 YFSETQ. The ends were cut back, 4 bases at V and 2 bases at J, with 12 bases in the middle. As DNA, the CDR3 is TGCGCCAGCAGCCCACTACAGGGAAACACTGAAGCTTTCTTT. Its protein is CASSPLQGNTEAFF.

V is TRBV4-1 and J is TRBJ1-4; possible D gene TRBD1, 6 bases. Trimming took off 5 bases at V and 5 bases at J, with 15 bases between the two ends. Germline V lookup: CDR1 MGHRA, CDR2 YSYEKL. The CDR3 is 15 amino acids. This CDR3 is CASSENREVNEKLFF. CDR3 coding DNA: TGCGCCAGCAGCGAAAACAGGGAAGTCAATGAAAAACTGTTTTTT.

This chain connects TRBV9 to TRBJ1-2; TRBD1 agrees at 7 bases. From germline, CDR1 is SGDLS and CDR2 YYNGEE. V trimming: 3 bases; J trimming: 5 bases; junction bases outside the gene matches: 1. The CDR3 length is 12 residues. CDR3 coding DNA: TGTGCCAGCAGCGCGACAGGGTATGGCTACACCTTC. The encoded protein is CASSATGYGYTF.

J is TRBJ2-5 and V is TRBV7-3; 8 nucleotides align to TRBD2. The germline V gene has CDR1 SGHTA and CDR2 FQGTGA. The V and J ends lost 8 bases and 7 bases, in that order; junction bases with no gene match: 12. The CDR3 is 14 amino acids. Here the CDR3 reads CASGAGTRGGTQYF. CDR3 in DNA: TGTGCCAGCGGGGCCGGGACTAGGGGGGGGACCCAGTACTTC. Together with reference TRBV7-3 and TRBJ2-5, the CDR3 gives the full variable domain: GAGVSQTPSNKVTEKGKYVELRCDPISGHTALYWYRQSLGQGPEFLIYFQGTGAADDSGLPNDRFFAVRPEGSVSTLKIQRTERGDSAVYLCASGAGTRGGTQYFGPGTRLLVL.

The CDR3 reads CAISESTGQKFYNSPLHF. Written as DNA, the CDR3 is TGTGCCATCAGTGAGTCGACAGGGCAGAAGTTCTATAATTCACCCCTCCACTTT. The chain joins TRBV10-3 to TRBJ1-6; 7 bases are shared with TRBD1. This CDR3 is 18 amino acids long. Per the germline V gene, CDR1 is ENHRY and CDR2 is SYGVKD. V dropped 0 bases and J dropped 3; count of bases not matched to a gene: 8.

This clone was counted a few times. V gene TRBV5-1 combines with J gene TRBJ2-4; no definite D call. V lost 0 bases and J lost 1, with 5 bases in between. This CDR3 is 14 amino acids long. Per germline, CDR1 SGHRS and CDR2 YFSETQ. The CDR3 is CASSLEPAKNIQYF. CDR3 nucleotide sequence: TGCGCCAGCAGCTTGGAGCCTGCCAAAAACATTCAGTACTTC.

The gene calls are TRBV5-5 and TRBJ1-1; D uncertain. Germline loops: CDR1 SGHKS, CDR2 YYEKEE (reference sequence). The V and J ends lost 1 base and 8 bases respectively, with 9 bases between them. The CDR3 sequence is 12 residues long. The CDR3: CASSLNLQEAFF. The CDR3 nucleotides are TGTGCCAGCAGCTTGAATTTACAGGAAGCTTTCTTT.

The chain is built from TRBV9 and TRBJ2-7, with D possibly TRBD2 on 5 matching bases. The CDR3 has 15 residues. V lost 0 bases and J lost 2, with 12 bases in between. Looked up from germline, CDR1 is SGDLS and CDR2 is YYNGEE. The CDR3 reads CASSVAPGSPYEQYF. CDR3 DNA sequence: TGTGCCAGCAGCGTAGCCCCGGGGTCCCCCTACGAGCAGTACTTC.